The entry below gives a single T cell receptor beta chain sequence along with its context. Its antigen is unidentified. This entry is derived from a study of cytomegalovirus exposure and HLA in healthy donors. PCR used 60 Vbeta primers and 13 Jbeta primers. The method was immunoSEQ multiplex PCR; TCRdb's version includes in-frame clones alone and lacks a portion of them. This sample has around 200,000 clones, with 70% to 80% found just once. The CDR3 consists of 15 residues. From germline, CDR1 is KGHSH and CDR2 LQKENI. The V end lost 2 bases, the J end lost 0 bases, and 10 bases lay between the germline ends. The study's findings and limits: Clonal expansion, a later analysis showed, was greater in HLA-associated TCR beta chains than in equally common others. Per a later analysis, about 17,000 TCR beta sequences showed association with HLA alleles at 0.05 false discovery rate. DRB1 showed the most TCR associations and HLA-C the fewest in a later analysis, as rates varied by HLA locus.

The sequence came from a woman aged 60-75 years in good health and CMV-seropositive. The sample was PBMCs. The V and J genes are TRBV18 and TRBJ1-2; no firm D call. The CDR3 DNA is TGTGCCAGCTCACCATCCGAGGAGTCTAACTATGGCTACACCTTC. Protein: CASSPSEESNYGYTF.